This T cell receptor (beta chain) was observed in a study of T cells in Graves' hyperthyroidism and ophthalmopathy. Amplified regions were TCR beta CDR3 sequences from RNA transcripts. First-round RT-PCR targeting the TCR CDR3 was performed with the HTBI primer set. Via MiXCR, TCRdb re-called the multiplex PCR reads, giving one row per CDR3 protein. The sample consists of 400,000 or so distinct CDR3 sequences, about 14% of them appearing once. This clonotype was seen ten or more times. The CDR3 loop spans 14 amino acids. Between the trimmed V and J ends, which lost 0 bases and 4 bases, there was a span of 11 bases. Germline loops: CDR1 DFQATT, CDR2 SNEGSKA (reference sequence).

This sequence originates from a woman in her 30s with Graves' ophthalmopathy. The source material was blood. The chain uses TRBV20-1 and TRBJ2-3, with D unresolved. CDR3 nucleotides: TGCAGTGCTAGAGATGAAATGGCGGCAGATACGCAGTATTTT. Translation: CSARDEMAADTQYF.